This TCR beta chain was sequenced during a study of Graves' ophthalmopathy and Graves' hyperthyroidism. Findings and caveats of the study: Ophthalmopathy progression cases were predicted by the model with approximately 66% sensitivity and approximately 76% specificity. Ophthalmopathy was separated from stable hyperthyroidism by a 13-signature model with approximately 91% sensitivity and over 70% specificity.

This clonotype showed up many times. Its matching antigen is unknown. Trimming cost V 3 bases and J 5 bases, with 14 bases left between them. This CDR3 is 15 amino acids long. Germline values: CDR1 LNHDA, CDR2 SQIVND (reference sequence). For repertoire sequencing, the TCR beta CDR3 regions were amplified from RNA transcripts. HTBI primers primed a first-round RT-PCR, and a second-round multiplex PCR followed. TCRdb passed the multiplex PCR reads through MiXCR, listing each CDR3 protein once. The table lists about 740,000 distinct CDR3 sequences, roughly two fifths of them singletons, with 44% in the top ten. The authors used Ficoll-Paque density gradient centrifugation to separate PBMCs. The input was around 10 ml of fresh peripheral blood.

Sequencing input: peripheral blood. The sequence came from an adult man with Graves' ophthalmopathy. The V call is TRBV19, the J call TRBJ1-5; tentative D call: TRBD1 (6 bases). CDR3 sequence (DNA): TGTGCCAGTAGTATGGAGGACAGCCCTTATCAGCCCCAGCATTTT. Translating it yields CASSMEDSPYQPQHF.